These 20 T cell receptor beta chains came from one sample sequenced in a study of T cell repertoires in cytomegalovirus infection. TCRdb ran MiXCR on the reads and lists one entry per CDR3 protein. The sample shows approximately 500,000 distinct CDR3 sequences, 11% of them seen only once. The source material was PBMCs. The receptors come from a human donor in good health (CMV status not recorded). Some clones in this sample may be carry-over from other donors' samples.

CDR3 nucleotide sequence: TGCAGTGCTAGGTCTGGGGGGCCGAGCACTGAAGCTTTCTTT. Amino acid sequence: CSARSGGPSTEAFF. V gene TRBV20-1 combines with J gene TRBJ1-1; TRBD1 is a possible D gene (6 bases). The CDR3 spans 14 residues. Germline V gene data show CDR1 as DFQATT and CDR2 as SNEGSKA (reference sequence). Trimming stripped 3 bases from V and 4 bases from J, with 15 bases between.

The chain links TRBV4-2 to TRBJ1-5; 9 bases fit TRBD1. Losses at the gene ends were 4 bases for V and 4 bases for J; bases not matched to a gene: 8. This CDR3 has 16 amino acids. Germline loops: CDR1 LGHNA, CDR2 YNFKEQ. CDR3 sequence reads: CASSRRPGQGNQPQHF. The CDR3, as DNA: TGTGCCAGCAGCCGGAGACCGGGACAGGGAAATCAGCCCCAGCATTTT.

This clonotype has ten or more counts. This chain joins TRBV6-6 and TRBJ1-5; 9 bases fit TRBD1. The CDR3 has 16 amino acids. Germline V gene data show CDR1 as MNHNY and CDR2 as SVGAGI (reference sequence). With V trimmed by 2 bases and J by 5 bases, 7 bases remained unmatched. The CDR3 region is CASSYRTGGADQPQHF. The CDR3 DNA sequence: TGTGCCAGCAGTTACCGCACAGGGGGCGCCGATCAGCCCCAGCATTTT.

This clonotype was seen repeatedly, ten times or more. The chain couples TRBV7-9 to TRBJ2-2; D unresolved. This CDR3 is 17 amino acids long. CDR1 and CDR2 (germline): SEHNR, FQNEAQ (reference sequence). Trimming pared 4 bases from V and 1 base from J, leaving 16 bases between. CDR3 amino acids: CASSSAYLDLNTGELFF. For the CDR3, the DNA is TGTGCCAGCAGCTCCGCCTACCTAGATTTGAACACCGGGGAGCTGTTTTTT.

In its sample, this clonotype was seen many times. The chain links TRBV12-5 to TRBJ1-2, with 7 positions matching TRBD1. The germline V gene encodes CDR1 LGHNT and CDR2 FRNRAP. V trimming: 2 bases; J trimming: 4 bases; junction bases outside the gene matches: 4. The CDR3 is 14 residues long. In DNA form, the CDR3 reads TGTGCTAGTGGTTTGTCGACAGGGCTCTATGGCTACACCTTC. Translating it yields CASGLSTGLYGYTF.

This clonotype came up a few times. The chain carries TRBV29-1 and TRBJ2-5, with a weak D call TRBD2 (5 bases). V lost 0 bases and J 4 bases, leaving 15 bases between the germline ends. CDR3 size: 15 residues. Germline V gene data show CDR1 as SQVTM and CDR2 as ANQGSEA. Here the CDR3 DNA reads TGCAGCGTTGAAGATCCTCGGGGTAGTCCAGAGACCCAGTACTTC. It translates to CSVEDPRGSPETQYF.

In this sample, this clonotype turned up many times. The CDR3 region has the DNA TGCAGTGCCATGACAGGGATGAACACTGAAGCTTTCTTT. Protein: CSAMTGMNTEAFF. J is TRBJ1-1 and V is TRBV20-1; 7 nucleotides line up with TRBD1. The CDR3 length is 13 residues. The germline V gene encodes CDR1 DFQATT and CDR2 SNEGSKA (reference sequence). V shed 6 bases, J shed 0 bases, and the junction held 4 bases outside the gene matches.

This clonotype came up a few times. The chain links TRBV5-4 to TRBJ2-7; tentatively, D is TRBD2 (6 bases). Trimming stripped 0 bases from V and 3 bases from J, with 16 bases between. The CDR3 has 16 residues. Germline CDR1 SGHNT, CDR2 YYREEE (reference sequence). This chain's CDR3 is CASSLGGGEAYYEQYF. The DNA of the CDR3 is TGTGCCAGCAGCTTGGGAGGAGGGGAAGCTTACTACGAGCAGTACTTC.

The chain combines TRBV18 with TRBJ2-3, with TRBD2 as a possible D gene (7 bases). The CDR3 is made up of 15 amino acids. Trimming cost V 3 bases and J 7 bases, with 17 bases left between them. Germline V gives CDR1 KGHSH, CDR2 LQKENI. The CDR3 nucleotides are TGTGCCAGCTCACCTGAAGGCGGGGGCACCAATACGCAGTATTTT. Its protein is CASSPEGGGTNTQYF.

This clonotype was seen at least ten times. The CDR3 spells CASSPERGHYNEQFF. The CDR3, as DNA: TGCGCCAGCAGCCCCGAGCGGGGACATTACAATGAGCAGTTCTTC. This sequence joins TRBV5-1 and TRBJ2-1; possible D gene TRBD2, 7 bases. CDR1 SGHRS and CDR2 YFSETQ come from the germline V gene. Deletions cut 4 bases from V and 4 bases from J, with 15 bases between. The CDR3 is made up of 15 amino acids.

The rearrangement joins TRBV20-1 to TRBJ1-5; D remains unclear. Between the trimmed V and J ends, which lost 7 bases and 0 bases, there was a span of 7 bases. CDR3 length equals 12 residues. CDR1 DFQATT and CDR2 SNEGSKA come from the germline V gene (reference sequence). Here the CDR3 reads CSVLVSNQPQHF. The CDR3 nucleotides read TGCAGTGTTTTAGTTAGCAATCAGCCCCAGCATTTT.

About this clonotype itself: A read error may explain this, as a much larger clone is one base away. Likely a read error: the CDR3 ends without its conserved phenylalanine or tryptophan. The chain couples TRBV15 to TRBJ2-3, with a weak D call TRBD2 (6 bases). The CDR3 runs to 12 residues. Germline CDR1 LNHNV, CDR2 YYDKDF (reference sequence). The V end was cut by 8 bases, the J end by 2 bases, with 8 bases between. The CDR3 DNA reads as TGTGCCACCTCGGGGGACACAGATACGCAGTATTCT. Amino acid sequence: CATSGDTDTQYS.

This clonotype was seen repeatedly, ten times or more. The CDR3 DNA sequence: TGTGCCACTAATTCCGGGACAGGGGATTATCATGGCAATCAGCCCCAGCATTTT. Translating it yields CATNSGTGDYHGNQPQHF. The rearrangement uses TRBV28 and TRBJ1-5, with TRBD1 matching 10 bases. This CDR3 has 18 amino acids. Germline lookup yields CDR1 MDHEN and CDR2 SYDVKM. V was clipped by 10 bases and J by 2 bases; unmatched bases: 17. Filled out from reference TRBV28 and TRBJ1-5, the complete variable domain reads DVKVTQSSRYLVKRTGEKVFLECVQDMDHENMFWYRQDPGLGLRLIYFSYDVKMKEKGDIPEGYSVSREKKERFSLILESASTNQTSMYLCATNSGTGDYHGNQPQHFGDGTRLSIL.

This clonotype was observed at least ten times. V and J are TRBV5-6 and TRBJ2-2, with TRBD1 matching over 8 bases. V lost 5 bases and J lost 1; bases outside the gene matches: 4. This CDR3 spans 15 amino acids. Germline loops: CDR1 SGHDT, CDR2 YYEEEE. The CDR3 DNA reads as TGTGCCAGCAGGCGGACAGGGTTGAACACCGGGGAGCTGTTTTTT. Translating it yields CASRRTGLNTGELFF.

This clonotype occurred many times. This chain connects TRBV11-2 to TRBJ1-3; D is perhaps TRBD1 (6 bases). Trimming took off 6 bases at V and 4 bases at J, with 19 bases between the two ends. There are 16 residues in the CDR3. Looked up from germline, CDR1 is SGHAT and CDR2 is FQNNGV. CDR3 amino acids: CASSSLGGIGGNTIYF. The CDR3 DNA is TGTGCCAGCAGTTCACTAGGGGGAATAGGAGGAAACACCATATATTTT. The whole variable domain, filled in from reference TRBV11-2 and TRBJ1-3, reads EAGVAQSPRYKIIEKRQSVAFWCNPISGHATLYWYQQILGQGPKLLIQFQNNGVVDDSQLPKDRFSAERLKGVDSTLKIQPAKLEDSAVYLCASSSLGGIGGNTIYFGEGSWLTVV.

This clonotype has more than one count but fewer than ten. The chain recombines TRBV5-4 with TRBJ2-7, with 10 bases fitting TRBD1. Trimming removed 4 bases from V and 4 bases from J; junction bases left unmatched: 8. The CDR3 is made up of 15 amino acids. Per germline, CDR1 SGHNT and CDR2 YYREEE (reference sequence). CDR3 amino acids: CASSPRGTGVYEQYF. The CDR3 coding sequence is TGTGCCAGCAGCCCTAGGGGGACAGGGGTTTACGAGCAGTACTTC.

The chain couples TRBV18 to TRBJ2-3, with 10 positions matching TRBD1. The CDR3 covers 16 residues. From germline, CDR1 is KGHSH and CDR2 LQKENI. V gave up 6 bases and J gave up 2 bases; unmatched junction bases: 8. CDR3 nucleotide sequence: TGTGCCAGCTCGCCCGGGACAGGGGCTCCCACAGATACGCAGTATTTT. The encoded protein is CASSPGTGAPTDTQYF.

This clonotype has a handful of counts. The CDR3 region is CASSWAGQETQYF. As DNA, the CDR3 is TGTGCCAGCAGCTGGGCCGGACAAGAGACCCAGTACTTC. The chain carries TRBV7-9 and TRBJ2-5; D is uncertain. The CDR3 runs to 13 residues. The V gene's germline CDR1 is SEHNR and CDR2 FQNEAQ (reference sequence). Trimming shortened V by 4 bases and J by 2 bases, and 8 bases separated the two germline ends.

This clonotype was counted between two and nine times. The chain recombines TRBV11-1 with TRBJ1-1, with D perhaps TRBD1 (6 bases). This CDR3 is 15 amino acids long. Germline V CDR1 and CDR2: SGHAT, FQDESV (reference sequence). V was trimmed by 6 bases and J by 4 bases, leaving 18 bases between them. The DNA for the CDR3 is TGTGCCAGCAGTCACGGACAGCAGGAGATCACTGAAGCTTTCTTT. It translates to CASSHGQQEITEAFF. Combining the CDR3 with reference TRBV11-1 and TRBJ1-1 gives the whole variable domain EAEVAQSPRYKITEKSQAVAFWCDPISGHATLYWYRQILGQGPELLVQFQDESVVDDSQLPKDRFSAERLKGVDSTLKIQPAELGDSAMYLCASSHGQQEITEAFFGQGTRLTVV.

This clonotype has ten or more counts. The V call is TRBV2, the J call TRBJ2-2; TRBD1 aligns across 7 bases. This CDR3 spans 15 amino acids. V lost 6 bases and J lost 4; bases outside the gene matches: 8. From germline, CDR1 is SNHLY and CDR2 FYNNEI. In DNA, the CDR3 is TGTGCCAGCAGCCTACAGGGGCCGGGCACCGGGGAGCTGTTTTTT. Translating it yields CASSLQGPGTGELFF.